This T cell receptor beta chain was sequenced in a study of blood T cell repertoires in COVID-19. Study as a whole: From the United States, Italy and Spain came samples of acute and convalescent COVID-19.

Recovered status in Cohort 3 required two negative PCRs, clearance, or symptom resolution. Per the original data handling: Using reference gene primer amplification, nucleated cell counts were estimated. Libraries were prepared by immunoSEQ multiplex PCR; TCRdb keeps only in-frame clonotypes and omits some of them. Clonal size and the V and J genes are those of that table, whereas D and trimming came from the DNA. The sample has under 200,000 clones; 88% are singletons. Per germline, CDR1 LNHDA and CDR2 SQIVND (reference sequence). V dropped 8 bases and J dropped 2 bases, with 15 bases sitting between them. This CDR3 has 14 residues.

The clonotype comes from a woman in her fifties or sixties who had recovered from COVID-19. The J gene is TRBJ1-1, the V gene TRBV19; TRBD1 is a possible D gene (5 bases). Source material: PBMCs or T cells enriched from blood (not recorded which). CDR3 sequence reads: CASLNGGFNTEAFF. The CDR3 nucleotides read TGTGCCAGTCTAAATGGGGGGTTTAACACTGAAGCTTTCTTT.